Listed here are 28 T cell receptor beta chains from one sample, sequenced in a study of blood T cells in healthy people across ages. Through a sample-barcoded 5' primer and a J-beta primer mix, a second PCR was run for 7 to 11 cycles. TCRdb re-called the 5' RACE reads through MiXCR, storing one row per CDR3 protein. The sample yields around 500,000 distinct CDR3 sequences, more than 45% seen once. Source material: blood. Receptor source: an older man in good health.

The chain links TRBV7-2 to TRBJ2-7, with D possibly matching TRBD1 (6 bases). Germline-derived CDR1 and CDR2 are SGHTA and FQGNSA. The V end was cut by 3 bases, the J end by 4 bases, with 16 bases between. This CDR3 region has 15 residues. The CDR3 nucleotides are TGTGCCAGCAGCTTTAGGTCAGGACAGAGGTACGAGCAGTACTTC. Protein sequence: CASSFRSGQRYEQYF.

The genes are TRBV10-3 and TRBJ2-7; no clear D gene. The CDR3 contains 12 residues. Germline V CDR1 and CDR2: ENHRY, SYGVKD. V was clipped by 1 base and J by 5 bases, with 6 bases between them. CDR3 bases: TGTGCCATCAGTGAGTTTCAAAACGAGCAGTACTTC. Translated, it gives CAISEFQNEQYF.

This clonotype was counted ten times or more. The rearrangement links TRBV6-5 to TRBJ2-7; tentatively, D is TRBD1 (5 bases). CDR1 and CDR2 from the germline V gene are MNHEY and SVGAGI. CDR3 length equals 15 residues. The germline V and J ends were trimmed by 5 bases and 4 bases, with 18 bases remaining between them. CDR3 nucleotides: TGTGCCAGCAGTCCCGTCCGAACGCCAGGGTACGAGCAGTACTTC. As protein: CASSPVRTPGYEQYF.

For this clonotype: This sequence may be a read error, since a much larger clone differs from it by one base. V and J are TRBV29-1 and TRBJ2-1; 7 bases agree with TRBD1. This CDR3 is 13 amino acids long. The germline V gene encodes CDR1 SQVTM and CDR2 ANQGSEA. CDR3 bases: TGCAGCGGTGGGACAGCGTTTGGCAATGGGCAGTTCTTC. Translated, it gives CSGGTAFGNGQFF.

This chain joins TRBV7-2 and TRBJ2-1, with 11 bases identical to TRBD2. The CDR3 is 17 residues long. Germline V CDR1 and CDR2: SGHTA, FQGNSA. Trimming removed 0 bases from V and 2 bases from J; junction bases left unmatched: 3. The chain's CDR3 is CASSLAAGLAAYNEQFF. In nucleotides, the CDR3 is TGTGCCAGCAGCTTAGCGGCGGGACTAGCGGCCTACAATGAGCAGTTCTTC.

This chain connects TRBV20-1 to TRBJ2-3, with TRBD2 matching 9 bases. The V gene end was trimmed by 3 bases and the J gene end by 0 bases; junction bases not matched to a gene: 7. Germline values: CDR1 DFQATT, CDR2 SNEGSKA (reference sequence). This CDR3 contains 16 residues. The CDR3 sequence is CSASRGSGGSTDTQYF. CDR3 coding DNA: TGCAGTGCTAGTCGGGGTAGCGGGGGTAGCACAGATACGCAGTATTTT.

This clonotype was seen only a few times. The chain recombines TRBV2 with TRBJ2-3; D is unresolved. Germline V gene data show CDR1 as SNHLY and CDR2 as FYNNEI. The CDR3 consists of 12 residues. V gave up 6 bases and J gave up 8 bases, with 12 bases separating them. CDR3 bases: TGTGCCAGCAGGCCCAACCTTGGTACGCAGTATTTT. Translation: CASRPNLGTQYF.

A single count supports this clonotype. CDR3 nucleotide sequence: TGTGCCACCAGCAGAGATCTGGGGGAGTCCACTGAAGCTTTCTTT. Its protein product is CATSRDLGESTEAFF. This chain links TRBV15 with TRBJ1-1; tentative D call: TRBD1 (5 bases). V gave up 0 bases and J gave up 4 bases, with 12 bases separating them. Per germline, CDR1 LNHNV and CDR2 YYDKDF (reference sequence). CDR3 length equals 15 residues.

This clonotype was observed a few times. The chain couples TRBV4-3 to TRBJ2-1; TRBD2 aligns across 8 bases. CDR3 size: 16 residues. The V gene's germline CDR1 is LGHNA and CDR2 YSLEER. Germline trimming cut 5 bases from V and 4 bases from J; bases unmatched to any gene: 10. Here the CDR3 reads CASSSGRLAGYNEQFF. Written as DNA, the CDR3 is TGCGCCAGCAGCTCTGGGAGATTAGCGGGGTACAATGAGCAGTTCTTC.

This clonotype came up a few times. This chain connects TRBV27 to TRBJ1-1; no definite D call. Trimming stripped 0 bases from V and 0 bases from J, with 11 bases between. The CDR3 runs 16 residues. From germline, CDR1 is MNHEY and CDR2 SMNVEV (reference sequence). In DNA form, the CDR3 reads TGTGCCAGCAGTTTATCGGTCTACGAACTGAACACTGAAGCTTTCTTT. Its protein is CASSLSVYELNTEAFF.

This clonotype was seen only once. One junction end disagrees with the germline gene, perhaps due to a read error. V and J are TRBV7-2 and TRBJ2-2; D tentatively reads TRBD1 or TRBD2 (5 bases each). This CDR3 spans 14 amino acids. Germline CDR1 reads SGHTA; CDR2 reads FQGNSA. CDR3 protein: CASSLVGASGELFF. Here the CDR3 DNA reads TGTGCGAGCAGCTTAGTCGGGGCCTCCGGGGAGCTGTTTTTT.

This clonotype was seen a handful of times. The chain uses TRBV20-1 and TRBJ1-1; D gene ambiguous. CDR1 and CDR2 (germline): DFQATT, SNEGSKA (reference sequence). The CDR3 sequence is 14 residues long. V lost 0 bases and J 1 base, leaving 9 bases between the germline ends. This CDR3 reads CSARDASQNTEAFF. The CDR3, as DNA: TGCAGTGCTAGAGATGCCAGCCAGAACACTGAAGCTTTCTTT.

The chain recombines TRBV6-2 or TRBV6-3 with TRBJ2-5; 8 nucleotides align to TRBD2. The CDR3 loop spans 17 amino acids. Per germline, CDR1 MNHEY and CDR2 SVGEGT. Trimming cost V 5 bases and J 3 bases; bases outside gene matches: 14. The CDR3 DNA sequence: TGTGCCAGCAGTACCCCCATCCGACTAGCGAAAAAAGAGACCCAGTACTTC. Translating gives CASSTPIRLAKKETQYF.

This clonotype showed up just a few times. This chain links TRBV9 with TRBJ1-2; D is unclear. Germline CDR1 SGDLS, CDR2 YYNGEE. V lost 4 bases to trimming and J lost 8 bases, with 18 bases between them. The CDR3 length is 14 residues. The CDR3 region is CASSPEAGEIGYTF. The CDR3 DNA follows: TGTGCCAGCAGCCCCGAGGCGGGAGAGATCGGCTACACCTTC.

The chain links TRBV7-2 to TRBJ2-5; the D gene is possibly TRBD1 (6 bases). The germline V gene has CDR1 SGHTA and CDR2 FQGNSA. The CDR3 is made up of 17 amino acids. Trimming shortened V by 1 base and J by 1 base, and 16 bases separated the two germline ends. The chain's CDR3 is CASSLEGPGTFQETQYF. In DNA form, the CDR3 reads TGTGCCAGCAGCTTAGAGGGGCCCGGGACATTCCAAGAGACCCAGTACTTC.

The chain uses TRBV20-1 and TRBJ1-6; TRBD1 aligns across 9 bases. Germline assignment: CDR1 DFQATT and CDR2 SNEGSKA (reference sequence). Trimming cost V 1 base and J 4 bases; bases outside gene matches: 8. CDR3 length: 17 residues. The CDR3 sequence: CSARGPDRGVYNSPLHF. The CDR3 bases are TGCAGTGCTAGAGGGCCGGACAGGGGTGTTTATAATTCACCCCTCCACTTT.

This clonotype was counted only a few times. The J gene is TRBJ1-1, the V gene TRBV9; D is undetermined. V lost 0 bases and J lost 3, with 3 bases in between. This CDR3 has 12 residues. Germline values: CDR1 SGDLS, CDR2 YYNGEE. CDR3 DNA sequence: TGTGCCAGCAGCGTAGAGGACACTGAAGCTTTCTTT. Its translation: CASSVEDTEAFF.

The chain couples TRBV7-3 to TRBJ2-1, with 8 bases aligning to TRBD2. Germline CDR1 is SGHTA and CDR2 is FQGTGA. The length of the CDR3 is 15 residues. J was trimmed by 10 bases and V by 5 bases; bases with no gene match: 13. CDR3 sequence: CASSLGGEPAGEQFF. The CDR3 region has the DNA TGTGCCAGCAGCCTCGGGGGGGAACCCGCCGGCGAGCAGTTCTTC.

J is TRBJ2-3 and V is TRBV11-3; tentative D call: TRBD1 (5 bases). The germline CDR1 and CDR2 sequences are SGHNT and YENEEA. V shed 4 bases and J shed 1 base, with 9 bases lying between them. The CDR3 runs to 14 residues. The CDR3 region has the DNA TGTGCCAGCAGCTCCAAGACAGGCACAGATACGCAGTATTTT. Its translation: CASSSKTGTDTQYF. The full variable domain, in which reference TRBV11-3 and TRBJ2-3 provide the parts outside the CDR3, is EAGVVQSPRYKIIEKKQPVAFWCNPISGHNTLYWYLQNLGQGPELLIRYENEEAVDDSQLPKDRFSAERLKGVDSTLKIQPAELGDSAVYLCASSSKTGTDTQYFGPGTRLTVL.

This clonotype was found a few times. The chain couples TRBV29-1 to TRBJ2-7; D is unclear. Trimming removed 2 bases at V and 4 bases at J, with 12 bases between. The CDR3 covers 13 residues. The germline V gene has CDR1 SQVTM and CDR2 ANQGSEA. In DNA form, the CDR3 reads TGCAGCGTTGAAAGTGATAGTCGTTACGAGCAGTACTTC. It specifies CSVESDSRYEQYF.

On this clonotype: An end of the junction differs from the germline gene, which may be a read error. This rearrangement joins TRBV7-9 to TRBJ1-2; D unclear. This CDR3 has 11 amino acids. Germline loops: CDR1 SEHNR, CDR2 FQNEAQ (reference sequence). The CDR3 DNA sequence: TGTGCCAGCAGTCAAAGTTATGACTACACCTTC. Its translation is CASSQSYDYTF.

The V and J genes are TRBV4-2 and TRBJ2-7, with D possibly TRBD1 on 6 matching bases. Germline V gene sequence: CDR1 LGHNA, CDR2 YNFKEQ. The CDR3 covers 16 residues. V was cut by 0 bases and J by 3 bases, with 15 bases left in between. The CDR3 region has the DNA TGTGCCAGCAGCCAAGATCCCTACAGGGTAGGCTACGAGCAGTACTTC. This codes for CASSQDPYRVGYEQYF.

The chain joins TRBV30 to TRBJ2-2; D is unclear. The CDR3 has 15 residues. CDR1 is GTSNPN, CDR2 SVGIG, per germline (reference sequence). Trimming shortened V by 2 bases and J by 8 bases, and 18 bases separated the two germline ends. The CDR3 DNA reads TGTGCCTGGAGTTGGAGTGGCAGACCCCAAGGGGAGCTGTTTTTT. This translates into CAWSWSGRPQGELFF.

CDR3 bases: TGTGCCAGCAGCCCGACAGAGACCAGGAACTATGGCTACACCTTC. Its translation: CASSPTETRNYGYTF. The V gene is TRBV7-2, the J gene TRBJ1-2; D might be TRBD1 (5 bases). The CDR3 runs to 15 residues. Trimming pared 5 bases from V and 2 bases from J, leaving 15 bases between. Germline V gene data show CDR1 as SGHTA and CDR2 as FQGNSA.

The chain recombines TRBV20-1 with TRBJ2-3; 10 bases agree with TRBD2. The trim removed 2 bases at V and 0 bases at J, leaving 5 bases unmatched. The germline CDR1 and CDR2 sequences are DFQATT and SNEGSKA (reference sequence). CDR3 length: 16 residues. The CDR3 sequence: CSARRAAGGSTDTQYF. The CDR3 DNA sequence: TGCAGTGCTAGAAGGGCAGCGGGGGGGAGCACAGATACGCAGTATTTT.

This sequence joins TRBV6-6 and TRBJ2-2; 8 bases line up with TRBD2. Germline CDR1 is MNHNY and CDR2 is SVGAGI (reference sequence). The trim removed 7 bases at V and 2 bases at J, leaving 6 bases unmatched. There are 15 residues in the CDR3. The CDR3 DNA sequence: TGTGCCAGCAAGCGGGAGCGGACCAACACCGGGGAGCTGTTTTTT. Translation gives CASKRERTNTGELFF.

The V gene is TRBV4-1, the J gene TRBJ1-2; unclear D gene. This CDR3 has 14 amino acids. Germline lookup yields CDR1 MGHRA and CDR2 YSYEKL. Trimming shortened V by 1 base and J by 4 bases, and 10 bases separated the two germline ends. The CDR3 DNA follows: TGCGCCAGCAGCCAAGCTGCGGGGAGCTATGGCTACACCTTC. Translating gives CASSQAAGSYGYTF.

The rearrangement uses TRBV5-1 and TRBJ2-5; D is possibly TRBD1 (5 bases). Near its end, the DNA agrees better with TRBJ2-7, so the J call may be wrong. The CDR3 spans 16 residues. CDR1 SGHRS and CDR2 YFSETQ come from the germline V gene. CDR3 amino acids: CASSIGLSTGYHEQYF. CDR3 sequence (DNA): TGCGCCAGCAGCATCGGTTTGAGTACAGGTTACCACGAGCAGTACTTC.